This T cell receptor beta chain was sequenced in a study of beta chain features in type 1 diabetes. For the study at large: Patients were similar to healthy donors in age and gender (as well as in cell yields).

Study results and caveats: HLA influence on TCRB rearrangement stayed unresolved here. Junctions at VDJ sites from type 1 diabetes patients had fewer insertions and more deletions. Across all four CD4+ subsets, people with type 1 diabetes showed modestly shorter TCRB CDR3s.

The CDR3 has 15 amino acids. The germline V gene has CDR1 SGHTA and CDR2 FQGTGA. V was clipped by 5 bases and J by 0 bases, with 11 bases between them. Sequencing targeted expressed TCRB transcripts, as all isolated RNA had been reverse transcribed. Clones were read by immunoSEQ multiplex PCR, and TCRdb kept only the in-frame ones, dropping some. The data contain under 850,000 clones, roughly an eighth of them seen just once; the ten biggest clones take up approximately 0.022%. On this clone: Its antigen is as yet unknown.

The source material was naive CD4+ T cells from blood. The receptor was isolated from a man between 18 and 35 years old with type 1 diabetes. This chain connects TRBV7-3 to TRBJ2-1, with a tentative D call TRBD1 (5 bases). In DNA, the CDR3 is TGTGCCAGCAGCGTAGACAGAGGCTCCTACAATGAGCAGTTCTTC. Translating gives CASSVDRGSYNEQFF.